This T cell receptor (beta chain) was recorded in a study of blood T cell repertoires in COVID-19. This clone came up once. Some clones are missing from TCRdb's copy, which holds only in-frame ones; the method was immunoSEQ multiplex PCR. The table shows roughly 49,000 clones, with 84% occurring only once. Germline V CDR1 and CDR2: MDHEN, SYDVKM. The V gene end was trimmed by 3 bases and the J gene end by 4 bases; junction bases not matched to a gene: 7. The CDR3 is made up of 16 amino acids. The TCR sequence derives from a man aged 45 to 65 with acute or convalescent COVID-19. The chain carries TRBV28 and TRBJ1-5, with 9 bases that match TRBD1. Specimen: peripheral blood. CDR3 sequence reads: CASSLVQGARNQPQHF. The CDR3 DNA is TGTGCCAGCAGTTTGGTACAGGGGGCGCGAAATCAGCCCCAGCATTTT.